These T cell receptor beta chains were read from a single sample in a study of a mutant IDH1 vaccine in newly diagnosed glioma. Assay used: immunoSEQ multiplex PCR; TCRdb lists only in-frame clones, some missing. Here the sample spans about 90,000 clones, around nine tenths being singletons. Their specific antigens are unknown. Source: PBMCs, taken from a glioma patient whose treatment included an IDH1 peptide vaccine. Source of these receptors: a woman aged 45-59 years with glioma. Each CDR3 is given with its conserved first and last residue. The D gene is left open where the match is weak. Rows may omit the clone size; those that give it use once, few, many or a size class.

d_call: .; clone_size: .; v_call: TRBV5-1; j_call: TRBJ2-5; cdr3_nt: TGCGCCAGCAGCCCATCCTCAGGTCAAGAGACCCAGTACTTC; cdr3_aa: CASSPSSGQETQYF
d_call: .; clone_size: .; v_call: TRBV30; j_call: TRBJ2-7; cdr3_nt: TGTGCCTGGAGTGTAAGGTCAGGGAGTAGCTACGAGCAGTACTTC; cdr3_aa: CAWSVRSGSSYEQYF
d_call: .; clone_size: .; v_call: TRBV10-1; j_call: TRBJ2-7; cdr3_nt: TGCGCCAGCAGTGAGAGGGTTACCTACGAGCAGTACTTC; cdr3_aa: CASSERVTYEQYF
d_call: .; clone_size: .; v_call: TRBV5-5; j_call: TRBJ2-3; cdr3_nt: TGTGCCAGCAGCTTGGGCGACTCGGATACGCAGTATTTT; cdr3_aa: CASSLGDSDTQYF
d_call: TRBD1; clone_size: .; v_call: TRBV6-6; j_call: TRBJ1-5; cdr3_nt: TGTGCCAGTCGGGACAGGGAGAATCAGCCCCAGCATTTT; cdr3_aa: CASRDRENQPQHF
d_call: .; clone_size: .; v_call: TRBV4-1; j_call: TRBJ2-7; cdr3_nt: TGCGCCAGCAGCCAAGACAGAGTTACCTACGAGCAGTACTTC; cdr3_aa: CASSQDRVTYEQYF
d_call: .; clone_size: .; v_call: TRBV28; j_call: TRBJ1-3; cdr3_nt: TGTGCCAGCACCGCCTCACAGGGCGCCGGAAACACCATATATTTT; cdr3_aa: CASTASQGAGNTIYF
d_call: TRBD2; clone_size: once; v_call: TRBV7-3; j_call: TRBJ2-1; cdr3_nt: TGTGCCAGCAGCCCGACCCTAGCGGGAGGTGGAAATGAGCAGTTCTTC; cdr3_aa: CASSPTLAGGGNEQFF
d_call: .; clone_size: .; v_call: TRBV7-3; j_call: TRBJ2-2; cdr3_nt: TGTGCCAGCAGCTCGGGACAAACTACCGGGGAGCTGTTTTTT; cdr3_aa: CASSSGQTTGELFF
d_call: .; clone_size: .; v_call: TRBV2; j_call: TRBJ2-2; cdr3_nt: TGTGCCAGCAGTGATTGGGGAACGCACGGGGAGCTGTTTTTT; cdr3_aa: CASSDWGTHGELFF
d_call: .; clone_size: .; v_call: TRBV28; j_call: TRBJ1-2; cdr3_nt: TGTGCCAGCAGCCCTATACCGGGACACAATGGCTACACCTTC; cdr3_aa: CASSPIPGHNGYTF
d_call: .; clone_size: .; v_call: TRBV7-3; j_call: TRBJ1-1; cdr3_nt: TGTGCCAGCAGCCCCGGGGGCTGGTCAGGGAACACTGAAGCTTTCTTT; cdr3_aa: CASSPGGWSGNTEAFF
d_call: .; clone_size: .; v_call: TRBV2; j_call: TRBJ1-1; cdr3_nt: TGTGCCAGCAGTGAACGGCGGGACACTGAAGCTTTCTTT; cdr3_aa: CASSERRDTEAFF
d_call: .; clone_size: .; v_call: TRBV27; j_call: TRBJ1-5; cdr3_nt: TGTGCCAGCAGTTTAAGGGATAGCAATCAGCCCCAGCATTTT; cdr3_aa: CASSLRDSNQPQHF
d_call: .; clone_size: .; v_call: TRBV28; j_call: TRBJ1-3; cdr3_nt: TGTGCCAGCAGTTCCACAGGGAAAGGAAACACCATATATTTT; cdr3_aa: CASSSTGKGNTIYF
d_call: .; clone_size: .; v_call: TRBV30; j_call: TRBJ2-5; cdr3_nt: TGTGCCTGGAGTGTGTTCAGCCAAGAGACCCAGTACTTC; cdr3_aa: CAWSVFSQETQYF
d_call: TRBD2; clone_size: .; v_call: TRBV19; j_call: TRBJ2-1; cdr3_nt: TGTGCCAGTAGTCCCCTTTGGACTAGCAATGAGCAGTTCTTC; cdr3_aa: CASSPLWTSNEQFF
d_call: TRBD1; clone_size: .; v_call: TRBV19; j_call: TRBJ1-5; cdr3_nt: TGTGCCAGTAGTATAGGGGGGACAGGGGACGATCAGCCCCAGCATTTT; cdr3_aa: CASSIGGTGDDQPQHF
d_call: .; clone_size: .; v_call: TRBV28; j_call: TRBJ1-2; cdr3_nt: TGTGCCAGCAGTAACATTAACTATGGCTACACCTTC; cdr3_aa: CASSNINYGYTF
d_call: .; clone_size: .; v_call: TRBV19; j_call: TRBJ2-4; cdr3_nt: TGTGCCAGTAGTATAGTGGGGCTAGCCAAAAACATTCAGTACTTC; cdr3_aa: CASSIVGLAKNIQYF
d_call: .; clone_size: .; v_call: TRBV30; j_call: TRBJ2-2; cdr3_nt: TGTGCCTGGATCGGAGTTGGTGGAAGGGACGTCGGGGAGCTGTTTTTT; cdr3_aa: CAWIGVGGRDVGELFF
d_call: .; clone_size: .; v_call: TRBV14; j_call: TRBJ1-1; cdr3_nt: TGTGCCAGCAGCCAAGGGGTTTGGGAACGAGTAGCTTTCTTT; cdr3_aa: CASSQGVWERVAFF
d_call: TRBD1; clone_size: .; v_call: TRBV6-5; j_call: TRBJ2-3; cdr3_nt: TGTGCCAGCAGTTATGGACAGGGCACAGATACGCAGTATTTT; cdr3_aa: CASSYGQGTDTQYF
d_call: .; clone_size: .; v_call: TRBV9; j_call: TRBJ2-2; cdr3_nt: TGTGCCAGCAACAGTGGGGCCGGGGAGCTGTTTTTT; cdr3_aa: CASNSGAGELFF
d_call: TRBD1; clone_size: .; v_call: TRBV7-3; j_call: TRBJ2-7; cdr3_nt: TGTGCCAGCAGCCTCACAGGGGGCACACAGGGGTTCGAGCAGTACTTC; cdr3_aa: CASSLTGGTQGFEQYF
d_call: .; clone_size: once; v_call: TRBV18; j_call: TRBJ2-7; cdr3_nt: TGTGCCAGCTCACCACCGGGAGTATACGAGCAGTACTTC; cdr3_aa: CASSPPGVYEQYF
d_call: TRBD1; clone_size: .; v_call: TRBV6-6; j_call: TRBJ1-4; cdr3_nt: TGTGCCAGCAGACGGGACAGCAGTAATGAAAAACTGTTTTTT; cdr3_aa: CASRRDSSNEKLFF
d_call: .; clone_size: .; v_call: TRBV4-2; j_call: TRBJ1-1; cdr3_nt: TGTGCCAGCAGCCAAGTAGGGGAAATGAACACTGAAGCTTTCTTT; cdr3_aa: CASSQVGEMNTEAFF
d_call: .; clone_size: .; v_call: TRBV10-3; j_call: TRBJ2-1; cdr3_nt: TGTGCCATCAGTGAACGGCTACTAGAAAGCTCCTACAATGAGCAGTTCTTC; cdr3_aa: CAISERLLESSYNEQFF
d_call: .; clone_size: .; v_call: TRBV11-2; j_call: TRBJ2-7; cdr3_nt: TGTGCCAGCAGCTTAAATTCCGTAACCTACGAGCAGTACTTC; cdr3_aa: CASSLNSVTYEQYF
d_call: TRBD1; clone_size: few; v_call: TRBV14; j_call: TRBJ1-5; cdr3_nt: TGTGCCAGCAGCCCGGGACAGGGTCGGGAGCCCCAGCATTTT; cdr3_aa: CASSPGQGREPQHF
d_call: TRBD2; clone_size: .; v_call: TRBV5-1; j_call: TRBJ2-3; cdr3_nt: TGCGCCAGCACCTTGGGGACTAGCGGGAGATTGGGAACAGATACGCAGTATTTT; cdr3_aa: CASTLGTSGRLGTDTQYF
d_call: .; clone_size: once; v_call: TRBV7-6; j_call: TRBJ2-2; cdr3_nt: TGTGCCAGCAGCGACCCTGGCGTGGCCGGGGAGCTGTTTTTT; cdr3_aa: CASSDPGVAGELFF
d_call: .; clone_size: .; v_call: TRBV5-1; j_call: TRBJ2-3; cdr3_nt: TGCGCCAGCAGCTTGTTAGAGCCGGACACAGATACGCAGTATTTT; cdr3_aa: CASSLLEPDTDTQYF
d_call: TRBD1; clone_size: .; v_call: TRBV7-9; j_call: TRBJ2-3; cdr3_nt: TGTGCCAGCAGCTTAGTTGCAGGGGGAACAGATACGCAGTATTTT; cdr3_aa: CASSLVAGGTDTQYF
d_call: .; clone_size: .; v_call: TRBV6-1; j_call: TRBJ1-6; cdr3_nt: TGTGCCAGCAGTGAAACCCACACGAATTCACCCCTCCACTTT; cdr3_aa: CASSETHTNSPLHF
d_call: .; clone_size: .; v_call: TRBV14; j_call: TRBJ2-7; cdr3_nt: TGTGCCAGCAGCCCAGGACGTTTATACGAGCAGTACTTC; cdr3_aa: CASSPGRLYEQYF
d_call: .; clone_size: .; v_call: TRBV30; j_call: TRBJ2-7; cdr3_nt: TGTGCCTGGAGTGTACAAGGTCCGAGCAGGAGCCCCTACGAGCAGTACTTC; cdr3_aa: CAWSVQGPSRSPYEQYF
d_call: TRBD1; clone_size: .; v_call: TRBV6-6; j_call: TRBJ1-1; cdr3_nt: TGTGCCAGCAGTTACTCGACAGGGCGGGGGACTGAAGCTTTCTTT; cdr3_aa: CASSYSTGRGTEAFF
d_call: .; clone_size: .; v_call: TRBV7-8; j_call: TRBJ1-1; cdr3_nt: TGTGCCAGCAGCCTACAGCAGAACACTGAAGCTTTCTTT; cdr3_aa: CASSLQQNTEAFF
d_call: .; clone_size: .; v_call: TRBV6-1; j_call: TRBJ1-5; cdr3_nt: TGTGCCAGCAGTGAAGCAGTTTTCTTTAGCAATCAGCCCCAGCATTTT; cdr3_aa: CASSEAVFFSNQPQHF
d_call: .; clone_size: once; v_call: TRBV23-1; j_call: TRBJ2-1; cdr3_nt: TGCGCCAGCAGTCAAGGGACTCCCTACAATGAGCAGTTCTTC; cdr3_aa: CASSQGTPYNEQFF
d_call: TRBD2; clone_size: .; v_call: TRBV5-1; j_call: TRBJ2-1; cdr3_nt: TGCGCCAGCAGCCTCTTTCTAGCGGCCGACAATGAGCAGTTCTTC; cdr3_aa: CASSLFLAADNEQFF
d_call: TRBD2; clone_size: .; v_call: TRBV12-5; j_call: TRBJ2-5; cdr3_nt: TGTGCTAGTGGTTACGGACTAGCGGGAGAAGAGACCCAGTACTTC; cdr3_aa: CASGYGLAGEETQYF
d_call: TRBD2; clone_size: .; v_call: TRBV7-9; j_call: TRBJ2-3; cdr3_nt: TGTGCCAGCAGTCCCCCCCGGACTAGCGGGGATACGCAGTATTTT; cdr3_aa: CASSPPRTSGDTQYF
d_call: .; clone_size: .; v_call: TRBV30; j_call: TRBJ2-2; cdr3_nt: TGTGCCTGGAGAGGGGGGACGAACACCGGGGAGCTGTTTTTT; cdr3_aa: CAWRGGTNTGELFF
d_call: .; clone_size: once; v_call: TRBV4-1; j_call: TRBJ1-4; cdr3_nt: TGCGCCAGCAGCCAAGACATGGGGAAAAAACTGTTTTTT; cdr3_aa: CASSQDMGKKLFF
d_call: .; clone_size: .; v_call: TRBV19; j_call: TRBJ1-2; cdr3_nt: TGTGCCAGTAGTATAGATTTTAGCGGGAATGGCTACACCTTC; cdr3_aa: CASSIDFSGNGYTF
d_call: .; clone_size: .; v_call: TRBV6-6; j_call: TRBJ2-7; cdr3_nt: TGTGCCAGCAGTATCTCCTACGAGCAGTACTTC; cdr3_aa: CASSISYEQYF
d_call: .; clone_size: .; v_call: TRBV16; j_call: TRBJ2-1; cdr3_nt: TGTGCCAGCAGCCAATCACAGGAGCAGTTCTTC; cdr3_aa: CASSQSQEQFF
d_call: .; clone_size: .; v_call: TRBV27; j_call: TRBJ2-7; cdr3_nt: TGTGCCAGCAGTTTTGGCCGGGAGTATGGGAGGGAGCAGTACTTC; cdr3_aa: CASSFGREYGREQYF
d_call: .; clone_size: .; v_call: TRBV4-1; j_call: TRBJ2-5; cdr3_nt: TGCGCCAGCAGCCAAGAAGGGGCAATTTGGGCGGAGACCCAGTACTTC; cdr3_aa: CASSQEGAIWAETQYF
d_call: .; clone_size: .; v_call: TRBV9; j_call: TRBJ2-3; cdr3_nt: TGTGCCAGCAGCGTAGGGGGTAGCGGAGCTAGCACAGATACGCAGTATTTT; cdr3_aa: CASSVGGSGASTDTQYF
d_call: .; clone_size: .; v_call: TRBV28; j_call: TRBJ1-5; cdr3_nt: TGTGCCAGCAGTTTGACAGACAATCAGCCCCAGCATTTT; cdr3_aa: CASSLTDNQPQHF
d_call: TRBD1; clone_size: .; v_call: TRBV28; j_call: TRBJ1-2; cdr3_nt: TGTGCCAGCAGAACAAGACAGGGGACGTCTAACTATGGCTACACCTTC; cdr3_aa: CASRTRQGTSNYGYTF